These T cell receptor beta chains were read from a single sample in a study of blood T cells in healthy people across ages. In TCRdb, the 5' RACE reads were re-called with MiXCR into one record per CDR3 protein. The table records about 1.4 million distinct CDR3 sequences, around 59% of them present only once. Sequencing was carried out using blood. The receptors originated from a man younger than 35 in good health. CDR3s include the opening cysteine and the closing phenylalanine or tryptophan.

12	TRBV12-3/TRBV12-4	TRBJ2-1	CACSGGPNEQFF
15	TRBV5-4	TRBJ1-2	CASSLDVRMSYGYTF
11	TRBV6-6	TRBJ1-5	CASSLGRPQHF
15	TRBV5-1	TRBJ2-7	CASSFFGTGSHEQYF
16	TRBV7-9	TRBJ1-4	CASSPPSGSTNEKLFF
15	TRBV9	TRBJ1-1	CASSTGPSMNTEAFF
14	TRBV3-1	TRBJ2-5	CASSQAGGSETQYF
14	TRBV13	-	CASNSPGQGDIQYF
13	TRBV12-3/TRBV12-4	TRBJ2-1	CASSRNTGAPQFF
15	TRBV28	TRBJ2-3	CASSSLRRYTDTQYF
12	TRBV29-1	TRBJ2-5	CSIPLTEETQYF
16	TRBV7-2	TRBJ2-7	CASSLTLGTGSSEQYF
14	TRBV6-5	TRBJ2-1	CASRGGRSYNEQFF
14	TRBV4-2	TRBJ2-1	CASSQVQGGNEQFF
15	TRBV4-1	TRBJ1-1	CASSQVPGMETEAFF
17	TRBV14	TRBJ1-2	CASSQESGTALFYGYTF
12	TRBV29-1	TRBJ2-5	CSATDRVETQYF
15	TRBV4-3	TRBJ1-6	CASSQLGRGNSPLHF
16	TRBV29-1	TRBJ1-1	CSVGITGVPLNTEAFF
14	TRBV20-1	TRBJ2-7	CSASAPSGRFEQYF
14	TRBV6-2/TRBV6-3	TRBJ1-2	CASIKGRANYGHTF
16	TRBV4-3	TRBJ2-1	CASSQDLRGGRDEQFF
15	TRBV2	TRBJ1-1	CASSVGGRPNTEAFF
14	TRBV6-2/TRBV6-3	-	CASSGLAGVYEQYF
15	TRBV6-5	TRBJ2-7	CASSPTGLRAYEQYF
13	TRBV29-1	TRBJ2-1	CSVKAAMVGEQFF
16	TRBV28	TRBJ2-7	CASSLPGSGGSDEQYF
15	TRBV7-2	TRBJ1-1	CASSLNSGENTEAFF
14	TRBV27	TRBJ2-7	CASSSSGLYYEQYF
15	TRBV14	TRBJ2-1	CASSQIGTERNEQFF
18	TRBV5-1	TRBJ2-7	CASSADPSGSLGSYEQYF
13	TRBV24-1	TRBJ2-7	CATSDRGSYEQYF
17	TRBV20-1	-	CSARSDHRGTSSYEQYF
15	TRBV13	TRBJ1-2	CASSLRVGANYGYTF
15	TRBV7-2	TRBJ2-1	CASSFLSQSYNEQFF
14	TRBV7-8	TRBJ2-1	CASIVTSGDNEQFF
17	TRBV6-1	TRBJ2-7	CASSELVEGLNSYEQYF
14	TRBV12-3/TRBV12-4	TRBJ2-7	CASSLKRPRYEQYF
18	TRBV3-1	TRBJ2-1	CASSGLAGGLYSYNEQFF
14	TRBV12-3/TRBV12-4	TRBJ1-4	CASERDPTNEKLFF
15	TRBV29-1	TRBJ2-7	CSVEEAGDSSYEQYF
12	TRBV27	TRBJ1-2	CASTDTPEGYTF
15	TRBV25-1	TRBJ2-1	CASSESVSGGNEQFF
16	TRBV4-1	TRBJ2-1	CASSHPLQGENNEQFF
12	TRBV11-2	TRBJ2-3	CASSPNPRTQYF
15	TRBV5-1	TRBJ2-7	CASSLDENLPYEQYF
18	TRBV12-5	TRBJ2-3	CASGLVRSSVYYTDTQYF
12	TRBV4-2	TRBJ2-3	CASSHGTGTQYF
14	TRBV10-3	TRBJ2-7	CAISGTGAKYEQYF
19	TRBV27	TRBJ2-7	CASSLSGGLAGVHAYEQYF
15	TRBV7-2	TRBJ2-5	CASSLTSGTMETQYF
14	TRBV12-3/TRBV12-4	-	CASSPDLGSTEQYF
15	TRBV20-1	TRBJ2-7	CSARDRSGSAYEQYF
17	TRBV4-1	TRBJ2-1	CASSQGWGLALGNEQFF
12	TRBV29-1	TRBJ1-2	CSVSRENYGYTF
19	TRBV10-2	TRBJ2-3	CASSDQRGRASVTVDTQYF
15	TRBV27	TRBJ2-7	CASSWSSPNTYEQYF